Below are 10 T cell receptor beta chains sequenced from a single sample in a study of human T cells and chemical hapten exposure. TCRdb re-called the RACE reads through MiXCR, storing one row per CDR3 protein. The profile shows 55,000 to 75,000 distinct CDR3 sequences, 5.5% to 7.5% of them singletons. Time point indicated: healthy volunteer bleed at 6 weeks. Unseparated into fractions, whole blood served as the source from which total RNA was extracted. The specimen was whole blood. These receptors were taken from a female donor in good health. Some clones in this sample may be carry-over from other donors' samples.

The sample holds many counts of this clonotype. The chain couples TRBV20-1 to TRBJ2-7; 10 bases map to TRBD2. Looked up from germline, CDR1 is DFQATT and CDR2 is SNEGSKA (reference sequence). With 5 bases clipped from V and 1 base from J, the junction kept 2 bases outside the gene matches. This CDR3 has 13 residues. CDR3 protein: CSAQAGGSYEQYF. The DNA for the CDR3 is TGCAGTGCTCAAGCGGGAGGGTCCTACGAGCAGTACTTC.

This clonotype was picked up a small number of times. DNA for the CDR3: TGTGCCAGCAGTCAGGGACTGACGATATACGAGCAGTACTTC. This encodes CASSQGLTIYEQYF. This chain uses TRBV2 with TRBJ2-7, with D maybe TRBD2 (6 bases). This CDR3 is built from 14 residues. Trimming cost V 5 bases and J 4 bases, with 15 bases left between them. CDR1 and CDR2 from the germline V gene are SNHLY and FYNNEI.

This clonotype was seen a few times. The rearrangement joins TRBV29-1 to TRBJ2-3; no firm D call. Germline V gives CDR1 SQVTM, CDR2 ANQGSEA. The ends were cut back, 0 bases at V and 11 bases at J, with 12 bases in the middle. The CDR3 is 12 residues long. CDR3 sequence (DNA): TGCAGCGTTGAAGATCAAGAAAGGGAGCAGTATTTT. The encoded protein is CSVEDQEREQYF.

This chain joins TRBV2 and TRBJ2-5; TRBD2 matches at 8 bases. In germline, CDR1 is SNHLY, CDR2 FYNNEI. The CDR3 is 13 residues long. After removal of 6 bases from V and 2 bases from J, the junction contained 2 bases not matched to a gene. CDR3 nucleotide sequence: TGTGCCAGCAGGACTAGCGTACAAGAGACCCAGTACTTC. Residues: CASRTSVQETQYF. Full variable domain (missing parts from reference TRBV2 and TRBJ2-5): EPEVTQTPSHQVTQMGQEVILRCVPISNHLYFYWYRQILGQKVEFLVSFYNNEISEKSEIFDDQFSVERPDGSNFTLKIRSTKLEDSAMYFCASRTSVQETQYFGPGTRLLVL.

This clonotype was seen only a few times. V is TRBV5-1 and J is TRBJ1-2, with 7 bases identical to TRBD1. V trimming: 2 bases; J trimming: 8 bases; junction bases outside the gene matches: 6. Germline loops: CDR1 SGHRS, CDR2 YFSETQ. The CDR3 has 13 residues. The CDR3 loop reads CASSFQTGKGYTF. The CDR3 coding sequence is TGCGCCAGCAGCTTTCAGACAGGGAAAGGCTACACCTTC.

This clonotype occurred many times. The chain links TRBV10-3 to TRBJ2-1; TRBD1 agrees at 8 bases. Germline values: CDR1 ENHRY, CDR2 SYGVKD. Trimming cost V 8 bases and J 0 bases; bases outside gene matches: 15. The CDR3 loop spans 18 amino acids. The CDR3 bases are TGTGCCATCGGCAGACAGGGGCCGATATCTAACTCCTACAATGAGCAGTTCTTC. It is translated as CAIGRQGPISNSYNEQFF.

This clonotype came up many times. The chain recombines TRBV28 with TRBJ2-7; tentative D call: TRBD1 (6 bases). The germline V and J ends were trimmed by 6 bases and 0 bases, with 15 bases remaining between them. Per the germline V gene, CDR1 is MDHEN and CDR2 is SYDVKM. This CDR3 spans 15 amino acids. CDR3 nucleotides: TGTGCCAGCAGAAATCCGACAGGTAGCTCCTACGAGCAGTACTTC. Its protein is CASRNPTGSSYEQYF.

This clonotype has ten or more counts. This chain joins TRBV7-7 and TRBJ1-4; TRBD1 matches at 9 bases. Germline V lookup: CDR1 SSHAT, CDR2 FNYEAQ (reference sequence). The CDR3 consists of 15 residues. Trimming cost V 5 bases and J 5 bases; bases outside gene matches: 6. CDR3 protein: CASSPTGTGNEKLFF. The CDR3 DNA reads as TGTGCCAGCAGCCCCACCGGGACAGGGAATGAAAAACTGTTTTTT.

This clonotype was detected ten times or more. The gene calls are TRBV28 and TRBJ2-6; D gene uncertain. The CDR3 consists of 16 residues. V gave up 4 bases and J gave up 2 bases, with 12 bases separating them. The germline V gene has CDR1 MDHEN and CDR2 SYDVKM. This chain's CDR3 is CASSSPRTAGANVLTF. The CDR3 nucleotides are TGTGCCAGCAGTTCCCCCCGGACGGCTGGGGCCAACGTCCTGACTTTC.

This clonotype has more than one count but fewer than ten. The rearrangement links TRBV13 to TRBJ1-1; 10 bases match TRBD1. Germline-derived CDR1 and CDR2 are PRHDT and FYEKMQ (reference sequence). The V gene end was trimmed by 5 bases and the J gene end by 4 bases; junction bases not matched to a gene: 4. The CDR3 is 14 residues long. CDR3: CASSRTGGGTEAFF. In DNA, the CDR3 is TGTGCCAGCAGCCGGACAGGGGGAGGCACTGAAGCTTTCTTT.